Listed here is a single T cell receptor (beta chain). What it binds is unknown. The repertoire was sequenced with immunoSEQ multiplex PCR; TCRdb's copy has only in-frame clones and lacks some. The table includes about 66,000 clones, about 92% detected once. This sample is part of a study of graft-versus-host responses after intestinal transplantation. Turning to the study itself: All recipients were given anti-thymocyte globulin induction, and tacrolimus and steroids were then administered for about three years.

Study-level findings and limits: Recipient bone marrow held GvH clones, some seen earlier in ileum or blood.

This receptor was identified in a human donor who received an intestinal transplant. The sample consisted of unstimulated CD8+ T cells sorted from spleen or lymph node cells, taken before intestinal transplant.

The CDR3 spells CASSPGQNSYEQYF. DNA of the CDR3: TGTGCCAGCAGCCCGGGACAGAACTCCTACGAGCAGTACTTC. V usage is TRBV7-9 and J usage is TRBJ2-7; 7 positions match TRBD1. Losses at the gene ends were 5 bases for V and 0 bases for J; bases not matched to a gene: 4. The CDR3 spans 14 residues. Germline CDR1 is SEHNR and CDR2 is FQNEAQ (reference sequence).